Listed here are 9 T cell receptor beta chains from one sample, sequenced in a study of beta chain features in type 1 diabetes. Their antigens remain unidentified. The authors reverse transcribed all of the isolated RNA, so sequencing captured expressed TCRB transcripts. Clones were read by immunoSEQ multiplex PCR, and TCRdb kept only the in-frame ones, dropping some. The sample carries hundreds of thousands of clones, about an eighth recorded once. Study-level results: Moderate yet significant TCRB CDR3 shortening was seen in Type 1 diabetes patients in all four CD4+ subsets.

Sequencing input: naive CD4+ T cells from blood. All receptors come from a man aged 18 to 30 with type 1 diabetes.

The rearrangement links TRBV28 to TRBJ2-7, with 7 bases lining up with TRBD1. In germline, CDR1 is MDHEN, CDR2 SYDVKM. The CDR3 contains 14 residues. V was pared by 5 bases and J by 3 bases, with 7 bases of the junction left unmatched. CDR3 region: CASSRLTGSYEQYF. In nucleotides, the CDR3 is TGTGCCAGCAGTCGCTTGACAGGGAGCTACGAGCAGTACTTC. The complete variable domain, with remaining parts taken from reference TRBV28 and TRBJ2-7, reads DVKVTQSSRYLVKRTGEKVFLECVQDMDHENMFWYRQDPGLGLRLIYFSYDVKMKEKGDIPEGYSVSREKKERFSLILESASTNQTSMYLCASSRLTGSYEQYFGPGTRLTVT.

This clone was observed a few times. The chain carries TRBV5-6 and TRBJ1-3; unclear D gene. Per germline, CDR1 SGHDT and CDR2 YYEEEE. The CDR3 sequence is 14 residues long. Trimming removed 5 bases from V and 0 bases from J, with 9 bases in between. Here the CDR3 reads CASRPNFSGNTIYF. For the CDR3, the DNA is TGTGCCAGCAGACCCAATTTCTCTGGAAACACCATATATTTT.

V gene TRBV25-1 combines with J gene TRBJ1-2; D might be TRBD1 (5 bases). Germline V gene lookup returns CDR1 MGHDK and CDR2 SYGVNS. Trimming removed 1 base at V and 6 bases at J, with 12 bases between. The CDR3 contains 14 residues. CDR3: CASSESPGYNGYTF. The CDR3, as DNA: TGTGCCAGCAGTGAATCTCCAGGGTATAATGGCTACACCTTC.

The rearrangement joins TRBV2 to TRBJ1-6; TRBD1 is a possible D gene (5 bases). The V end lost 6 bases, the J end lost 8 bases, and 11 bases lay between the germline ends. The CDR3 is 13 residues long. The V gene's germline CDR1 is SNHLY and CDR2 FYNNEI. The CDR3 DNA reads as TGTGCCAGCAGCGGGCTAGGGGATTCACCCCTCCACTTT. Its translation is CASSGLGDSPLHF.

This clone was counted between two and nine times. V usage is TRBV5-1 and J usage is TRBJ2-1; D gene unclear. There are 14 residues in the CDR3. The ends were cut back, 2 bases at V and 5 bases at J, with 11 bases in the middle. CDR1 is SGHRS, CDR2 YFSETQ, per germline. The CDR3 coding sequence is TGCGCCAGCAGCTTCCTAAATCCTCACAATGAGCAGTTCTTC. This gives the protein CASSFLNPHNEQFF. The complete variable domain, with remaining parts taken from reference TRBV5-1 and TRBJ2-1, reads KAGVTQTPRYLIKTRGQQVTLSCSPISGHRSVSWYQQTPGQGLQFLFEYFSETQRNKGNFPGRFSGRQFSNSRSEMNVSTLELGDSALYLCASSFLNPHNEQFFGPGTRLTVL.

J is TRBJ2-3 and V is TRBV15; D is ambiguous. Germline V CDR1 and CDR2: LNHNV, YYDKDF (reference sequence). CDR3 size: 11 residues. V was cut by 3 bases and J by 6 bases, with 4 bases left in between. The CDR3 loop reads CATSSFDTQYF. CDR3 nucleotides: TGTGCCACCAGCAGTTTTGATACGCAGTATTTT.

The CDR3 DNA follows: TGTGCCCGAAGACAGGGGTGGGATGGCTACACCTTC. It is translated as CARRQGWDGYTF. The rearrangement joins TRBV2 to TRBJ1-2; 8 bases match TRBD1. The germline V gene encodes CDR1 SNHLY and CDR2 FYNNEI. The CDR3 is 12 amino acids. Trimming cost V 11 bases and J 6 bases; bases outside gene matches: 8.

This clone occurred a few times. This chain connects TRBV28 to TRBJ2-7; the D gene is possibly TRBD1 (5 bases). Trimming removed 3 bases at V and 7 bases at J, with 13 bases between. CDR1 MDHEN and CDR2 SYDVKM come from the germline V gene. The CDR3 consists of 13 residues. CDR3 protein: CASSLQGYREQYF. The CDR3 coding sequence is TGTGCCAGCAGTTTGCAGGGATATCGGGAGCAGTACTTC.

This clone was detected a few times. V is TRBV30 and J is TRBJ2-1, with 7 bases that match TRBD2. The CDR3 is 17 amino acids. Trimming removed 0 bases from V and 7 bases from J; junction bases left unmatched: 15. Germline V gives CDR1 GTSNPN, CDR2 SVGIG (reference sequence). CDR3 loop: CAWSVLRRTSLRNEQFF. In nucleotides, the CDR3 is TGTGCCTGGAGTGTACTTCGCAGGACTAGTCTCCGAAATGAGCAGTTCTTC. Full variable domain (missing parts from reference TRBV30 and TRBJ2-1): SQTIHQWPATLVQPVGSPLSLECTVEGTSNPNLYWYRQAAGRGLQLLFYSVGIGQISSEVPQNLSASRPQDRQFILSSKKLLLSDSGFYLCAWSVLRRTSLRNEQFFGPGTRLTVL.